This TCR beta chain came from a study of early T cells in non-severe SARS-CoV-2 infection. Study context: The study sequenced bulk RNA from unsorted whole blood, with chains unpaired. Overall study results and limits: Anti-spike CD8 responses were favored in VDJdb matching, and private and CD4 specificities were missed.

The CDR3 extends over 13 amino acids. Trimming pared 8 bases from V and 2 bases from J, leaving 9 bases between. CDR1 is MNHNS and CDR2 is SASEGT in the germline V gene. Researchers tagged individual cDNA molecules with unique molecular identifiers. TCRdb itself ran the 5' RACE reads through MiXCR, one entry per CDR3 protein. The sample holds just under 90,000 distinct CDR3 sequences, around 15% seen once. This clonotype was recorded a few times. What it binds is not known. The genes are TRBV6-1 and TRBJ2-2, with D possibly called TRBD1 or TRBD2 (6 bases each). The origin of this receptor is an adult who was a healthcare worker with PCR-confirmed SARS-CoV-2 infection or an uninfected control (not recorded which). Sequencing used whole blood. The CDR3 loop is CASQGTNTGELFF. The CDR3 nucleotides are TGTGCCAGCCAGGGGACTAACACCGGGGAGCTGTTTTTT.